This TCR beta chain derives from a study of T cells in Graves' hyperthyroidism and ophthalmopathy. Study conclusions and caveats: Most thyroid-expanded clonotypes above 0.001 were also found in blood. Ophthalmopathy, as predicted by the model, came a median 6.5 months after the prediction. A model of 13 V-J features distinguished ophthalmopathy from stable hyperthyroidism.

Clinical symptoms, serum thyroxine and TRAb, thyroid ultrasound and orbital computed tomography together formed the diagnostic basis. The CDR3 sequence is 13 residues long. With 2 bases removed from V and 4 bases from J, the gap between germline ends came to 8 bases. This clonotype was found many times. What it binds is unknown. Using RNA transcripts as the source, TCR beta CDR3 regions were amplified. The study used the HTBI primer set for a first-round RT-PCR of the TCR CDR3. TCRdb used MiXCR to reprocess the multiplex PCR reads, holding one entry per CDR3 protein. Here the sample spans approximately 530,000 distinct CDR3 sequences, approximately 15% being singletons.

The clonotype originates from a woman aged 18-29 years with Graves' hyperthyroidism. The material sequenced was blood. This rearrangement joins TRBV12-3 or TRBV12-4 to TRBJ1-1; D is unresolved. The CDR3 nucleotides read TGTGCCAGCAGTTTAAACCTACCCACTGAAGCTTTCTTT. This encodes CASSLNLPTEAFF.